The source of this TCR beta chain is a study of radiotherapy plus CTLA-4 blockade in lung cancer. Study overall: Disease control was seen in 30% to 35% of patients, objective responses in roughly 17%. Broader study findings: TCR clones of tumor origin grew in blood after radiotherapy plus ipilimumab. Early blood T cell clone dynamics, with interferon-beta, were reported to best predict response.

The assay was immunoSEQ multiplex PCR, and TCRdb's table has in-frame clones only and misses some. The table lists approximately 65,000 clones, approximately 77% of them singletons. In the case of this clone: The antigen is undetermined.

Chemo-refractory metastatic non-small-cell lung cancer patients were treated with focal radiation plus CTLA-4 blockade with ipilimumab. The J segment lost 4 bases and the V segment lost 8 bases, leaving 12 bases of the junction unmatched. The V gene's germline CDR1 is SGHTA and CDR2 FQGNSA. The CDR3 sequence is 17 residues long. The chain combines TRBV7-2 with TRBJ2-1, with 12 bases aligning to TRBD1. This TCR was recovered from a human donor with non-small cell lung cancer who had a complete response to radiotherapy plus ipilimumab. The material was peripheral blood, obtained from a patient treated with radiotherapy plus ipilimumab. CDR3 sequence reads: CASARRGTGGTYNEQFF. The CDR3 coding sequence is TGTGCCAGCGCCCGACGGGGGACAGGGGGCACTTACAATGAGCAGTTCTTC.